This T cell receptor (beta chain) was recovered during a study of blood T cells in healthy people across ages. CDR1 is GTSNPN and CDR2 is SVGIG in the germline V gene (reference sequence). The CDR3 has 15 residues. V dropped 2 bases and J dropped 1 base, with 12 bases sitting between them. For the second PCR, which ran for roughly 6 to 12 cycles, a sample-barcoded 5' primer and a J-beta primer mix were used. From the 5' RACE reads, TCRdb called clonotypes with MiXCR, one entry per CDR3 protein. The sample shows around 800,000 distinct CDR3 sequences, approximately 44% of them seen only once. This receptor was obtained from a man aged 60 to 75 in good health. The sample was blood. The rearrangement uses TRBV30 and TRBJ2-1, with D perhaps matching TRBD2 (5 bases). This CDR3 reads CAWSPLGLSYNEQFF. CDR3 nucleotide sequence: TGTGCCTGGAGTCCACTAGGATTATCCTACAATGAGCAGTTCTTC.